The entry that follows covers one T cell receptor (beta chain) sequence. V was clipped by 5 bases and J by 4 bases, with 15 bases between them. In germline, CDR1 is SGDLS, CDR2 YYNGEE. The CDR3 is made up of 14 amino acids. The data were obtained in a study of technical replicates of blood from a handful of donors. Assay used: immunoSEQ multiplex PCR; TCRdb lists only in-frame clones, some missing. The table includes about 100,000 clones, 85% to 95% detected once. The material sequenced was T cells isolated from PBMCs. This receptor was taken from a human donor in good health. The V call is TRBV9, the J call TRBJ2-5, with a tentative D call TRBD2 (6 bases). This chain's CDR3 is CASSTFSGPETQYF. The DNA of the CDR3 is TGTGCCAGCAGTACATTTAGCGGTCCAGAGACCCAGTACTTC.